This T cell receptor (beta chain) came from a study of blood T cells in healthy people across ages (dated by TCRdb to 2014 to 2015). About the study as a whole: In model experiments, roughly one uniquely barcoded TCR beta cDNA molecule per two T cells was captured by template switching. Using deep sequencing normalized with unique cDNA molecular identifiers, the study measured how TCR beta repertoire diversity changes with age. Donors of different ages were randomly distributed across sequencing lanes to avoid experimental bias. Using the same blood draw, the study looked at two additional independent replicas of 1 million unique cDNA reads for two donors, one aged 18 to 30 and the other aged 80 or older. Four age groups were formed from the donors: young (average roughly 15 years), middle-aged (around 40), aged (62) and long-lived (82). On the study overall, not on this receptor specifically: Since profiling was done on bulk unsorted PBMCs, naive and antigen-experienced compartments could not be conclusively compared. Compared with the aged group, the long-lived group had more naive CD4+ T cells, fewer expanded clones and increased TCR diversity, a pattern suggesting age selection. Observed TCR beta diversity per million T cells fell roughly linearly with age, and a significant reduction was already apparent by age roughly 40. A strong correlation was found between observed TCR beta diversity and the percentage of naive T cells measured by flow cytometry. Because the CMV infection status of the donors was unknown, age-related changes in expanded clonotypes may potentially have been confounded. Estimates of total diversity from one million sequenced T cells were regarded as lower bounds and underestimates.

This clonotype was seen many times. The antigen it recognizes is unknown. No base qualities exist here, and no much larger clone lies one base off it. V is pared back by 7 bases and J by 5 bases, with 17 bases lying between the germline termini. CDR1 and CDR2 are drawn from the germline V gene: SQVTM, ANQGSEA. The CDR3 contains 13 residues, cysteine and phenylalanine counted. The CDR3 DNA has 39 bases and is translated from base 1. Donors were a few dozen systemically healthy Caucasian individuals from Russia aged roughly 6 to 90 years. Roughly 9.5 milliliters of peripheral blood were drawn from each donor into EDTA-treated Vacutainer tubes. Ficoll-Paque density-gradient centrifugation was used to isolate PBMCs, with at least 7 million per sample. Total RNA was extracted from PBMCs with Trizol reagent, with at least 5.5 micrograms obtained per sample. For every donor, flow cytometry on a PBMC aliquot measured the percentage of naive CD45RAhigh/CD27high T cells.

The receptor library was made with 5' RACE. TCRdb lists the instrument as Illumina HiSeq 2500. The second PCR ran for roughly 7 to 11 cycles and used a J-beta primer mix along with a sample-barcoded 5' primer. Each TCR beta cDNA molecule received a unique molecular identifier from a template-switch 5' adaptor carrying 12 random nucleotides. At least 2.5 million CDR3-containing paired-end reads were obtained from each sample. All of the RNA was converted into first-strand cDNA using the Mint cDNA synthesis kit, with a TRBC-specific oligonucleotide serving as the primer. All cDNA was treated with uracil-DNA glycosylase and then went through a first 18-cycle PCR with the universal primers M1SS and BC2_uni_R. In the original analysis: Normalization of each sample was performed by random selection of 1 million high-quality reads, each carrying a distinct molecular identifier. Reads with shared molecular identifiers were discarded instead of being binned into consensus sequences. CDR3 identification, clonotype clustering and error correction used MiTCR with a Q25 quality threshold and the strictest error-elimination algorithm. A nonparametric unseen species model with Euler transformation was used to estimate a lower bound on total TCR beta diversity. TCRdb cleaned the public reads at Q25 with fastp, built clones with MiXCR and kept in-frame beta chains. Rows merge per CDR3 protein into single entries with the most common DNA and genes. The V and J calls come from TCRdb's annotation, not from the publication. The sample data list about 730,000 distinct CDR3 sequences, and roughly 47% of these were observed just once. The biggest ten clones account for 20% to 25% of the sample.

The receptor was isolated from a woman between 55 and 75 years old in good health. Source material: blood. The V gene is TRBV29-1 and the J gene is TRBJ2-5; TRBD1 is perhaps the D gene, given 6 matching bases. The DNA sequence is TGCAGCGCCAAGGACAGTGTATGGGAGACCCAGTACTTC. Its product reads: CSAKDSVWETQYF.